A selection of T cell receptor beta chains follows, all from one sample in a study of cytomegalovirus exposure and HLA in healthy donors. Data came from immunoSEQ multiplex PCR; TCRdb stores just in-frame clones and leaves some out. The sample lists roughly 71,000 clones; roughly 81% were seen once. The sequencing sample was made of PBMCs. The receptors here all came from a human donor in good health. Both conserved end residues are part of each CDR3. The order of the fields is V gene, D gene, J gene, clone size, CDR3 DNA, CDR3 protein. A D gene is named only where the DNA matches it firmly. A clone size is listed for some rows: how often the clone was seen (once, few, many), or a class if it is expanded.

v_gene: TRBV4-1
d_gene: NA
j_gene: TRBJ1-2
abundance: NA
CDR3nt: TGCGCCAGCAGCCAAGATGGAGGGGCTGGTGGCTACACCTTC
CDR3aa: CASSQDGGAGGYTF

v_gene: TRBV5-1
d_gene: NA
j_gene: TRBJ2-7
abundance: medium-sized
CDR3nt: TGCGCCAGCAGCCCCACGGGGGTCTACGAGCAGTACTTC
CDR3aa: CASSPTGVYEQYF

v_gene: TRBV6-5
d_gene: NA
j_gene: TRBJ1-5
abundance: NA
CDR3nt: TGTGCCAGCAGTTACAACGGAGGGGGCAATCAGCCCCAGCATTTT
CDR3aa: CASSYNGGGNQPQHF

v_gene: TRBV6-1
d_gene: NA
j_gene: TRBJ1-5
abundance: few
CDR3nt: TGTGCCAGCACCACCCCCAGACATTCCAATCAGCCCCAGCATTTT
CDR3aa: CASTTPRHSNQPQHF

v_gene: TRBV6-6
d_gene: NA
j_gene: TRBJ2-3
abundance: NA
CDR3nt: TGTGCCAGCGGGGCTAGACTGAACACAGATACGCAGTATTTT
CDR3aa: CASGARLNTDTQYF

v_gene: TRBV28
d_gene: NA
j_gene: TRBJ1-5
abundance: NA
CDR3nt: TGTGCCAGCAAGGGGGGGGCGTCCCGGCCCCAGCATTTT
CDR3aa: CASKGGASRPQHF

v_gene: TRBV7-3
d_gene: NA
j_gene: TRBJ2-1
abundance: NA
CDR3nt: TGTGCCAGCAGCCCTTCATCGAGCTCCTACAATGAGCAGTTCTTC
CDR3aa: CASSPSSSSYNEQFF

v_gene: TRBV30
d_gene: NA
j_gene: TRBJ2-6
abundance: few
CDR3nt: TGTGCCTGGAGTGTACAGTGGGTCGTGGGTGCGGGGATTAGGGCCAACGTCCTGACTTTC
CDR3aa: CAWSVQWVVGAGIRANVLTF

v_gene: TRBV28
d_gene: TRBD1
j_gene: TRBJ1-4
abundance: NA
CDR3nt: TGTGCCAGCAGATTGGACAGGGCGTTTAATGAAAAACTGTTTTTT
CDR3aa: CASRLDRAFNEKLFF

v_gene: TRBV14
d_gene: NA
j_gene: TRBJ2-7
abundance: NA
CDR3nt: TGTGCCAGCAGCCAAGTGGGCAGGGAGCAGTACTTC
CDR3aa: CASSQVGREQYF

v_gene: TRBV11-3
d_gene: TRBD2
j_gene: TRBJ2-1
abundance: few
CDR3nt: TGTGCCAGCAGCTTAGTGGGGACTAGCGCGAGCTCCTACAATGAGCAGTTCTTC
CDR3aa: CASSLVGTSASSYNEQFF

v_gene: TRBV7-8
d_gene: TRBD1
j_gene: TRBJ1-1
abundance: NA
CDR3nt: TGTGCCAGCAGCTTAGGGACCGGGACAGGGGGCACTGAAGCTTTCTTT
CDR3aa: CASSLGTGTGGTEAFF

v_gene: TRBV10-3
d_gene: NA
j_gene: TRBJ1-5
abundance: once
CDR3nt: TGTGCCTTAAATCAGCCCCAGCATTTT
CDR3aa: CALNQPQHF

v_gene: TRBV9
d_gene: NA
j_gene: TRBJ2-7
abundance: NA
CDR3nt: TGTGCCAGCAGCCCAGGGTTTGCCTACGAGCAGTACTTC
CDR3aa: CASSPGFAYEQYF

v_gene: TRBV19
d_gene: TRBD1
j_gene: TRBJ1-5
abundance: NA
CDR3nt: TGTGCCAGTAGTATAGATCTAAAGAACAGGGGAATCAATCAGCCCCAGCATTTT
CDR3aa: CASSIDLKNRGINQPQHF

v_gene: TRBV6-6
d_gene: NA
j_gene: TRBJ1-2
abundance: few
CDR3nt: TGTGCCAGCAGTCGGGAGAGCAGCGTTCGTAACTATGGCTACACCTTC
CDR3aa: CASSRESSVRNYGYTF

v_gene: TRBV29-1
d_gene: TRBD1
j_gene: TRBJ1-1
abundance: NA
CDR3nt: TGCAGCGTTGGGGGACAGACGAACACTGAAGCTTTCTTT
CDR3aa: CSVGGQTNTEAFF

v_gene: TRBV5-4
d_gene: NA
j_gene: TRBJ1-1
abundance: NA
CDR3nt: TGTGCCAGCAGCACCGGGGGGCTGGGGAACACTGAAGCTTTCTTT
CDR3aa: CASSTGGLGNTEAFF

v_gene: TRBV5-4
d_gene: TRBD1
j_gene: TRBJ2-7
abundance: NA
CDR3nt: TGTGCCAGCAGCACTGGGACCCGGGACAGTTCCGGGCAGTACTTC
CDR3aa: CASSTGTRDSSGQYF

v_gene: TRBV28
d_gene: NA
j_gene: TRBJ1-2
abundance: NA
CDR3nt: TGTGCCAGCAGTTTGGAACCCTCAGGGGATGGCTACACCTTC
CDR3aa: CASSLEPSGDGYTF